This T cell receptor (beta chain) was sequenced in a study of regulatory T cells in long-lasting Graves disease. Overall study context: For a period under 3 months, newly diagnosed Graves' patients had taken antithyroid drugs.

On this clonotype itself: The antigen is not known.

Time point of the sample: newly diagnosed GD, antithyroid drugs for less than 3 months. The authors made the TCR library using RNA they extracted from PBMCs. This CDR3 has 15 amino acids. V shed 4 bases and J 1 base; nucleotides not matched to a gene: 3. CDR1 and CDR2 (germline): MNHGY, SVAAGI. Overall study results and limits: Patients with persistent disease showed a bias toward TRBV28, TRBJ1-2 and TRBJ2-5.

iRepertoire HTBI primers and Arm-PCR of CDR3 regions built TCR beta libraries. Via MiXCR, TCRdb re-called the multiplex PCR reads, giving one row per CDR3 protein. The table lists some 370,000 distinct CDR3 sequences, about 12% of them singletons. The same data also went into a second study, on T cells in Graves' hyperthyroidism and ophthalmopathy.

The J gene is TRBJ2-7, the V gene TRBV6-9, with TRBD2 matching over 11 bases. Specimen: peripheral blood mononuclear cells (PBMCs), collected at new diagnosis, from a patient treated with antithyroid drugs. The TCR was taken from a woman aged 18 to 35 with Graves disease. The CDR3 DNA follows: TGTGCCAGCAGTTCGACTAGCGGGATTTCCTACGAGCAGTACTTC. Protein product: CASSSTSGISYEQYF.